One and the same sample provided the 25 T cell receptor beta chains below, sequenced in a study of T cell repertoires in cytomegalovirus infection. Each CDR3 protein gets one entry after TCRdb re-called the reads with MiXCR. This table has just under 550,000 distinct CDR3 sequences, about 25% appearing once. Source material: PBMCs. These receptor sequences come from a human donor in good health (CMV status not recorded). Some clones in this sample may be carry-over from other donors' samples.

The gene calls are TRBV19 and TRBJ2-1, with TRBD2 identical over 10 bases. The CDR3 covers 15 residues. The germline V gene encodes CDR1 LNHDA and CDR2 SQIVND (reference sequence). Trimming removed 9 bases from V and 3 bases from J; junction bases left unmatched: 8. The CDR3 is CASNTGTSDYNEQFF. The CDR3 DNA follows: TGTGCCAGCAACACCGGGACTAGCGACTACAATGAGCAGTTCTTC. The complete variable domain, with remaining parts taken from reference TRBV19 and TRBJ2-1, reads DGGITQSPKYLFRKEGQNVTLSCEQNLNHDAMYWYRQDPGQGLRLIYYSQIVNDFQKGDIAEGYSVSREKKESFPLTVTSAQKNPTAFYLCASNTGTSDYNEQFFGPGTRLTVL.

The chain uses TRBV11-2 and TRBJ1-2; possible D gene TRBD1, 5 bases. This CDR3 has 14 amino acids. With 5 bases removed from V and 8 bases from J, the gap between germline ends came to 18 bases. The germline CDR1 and CDR2 sequences are SGHAT and FQNNGV. CDR3 sequence reads: CASSLEFQGYGYTF. In DNA form, the CDR3 reads TGTGCCAGCAGCCTTGAATTCCAGGGTTACGGCTACACCTTC.

This clonotype was counted between two and nine times. A read error may be the cause here, since a much bigger clone is one base away. The chain is built from TRBV7-6 and TRBJ2-1, with 11 bases identical to TRBD2. The V and J ends lost 1 base and 7 bases, in that order; junction bases with no gene match: 3. Germline V CDR1 and CDR2: SGHVS, FNYEAQ. The CDR3 sequence is 15 residues long. Written as DNA, the CDR3 is TGTGCCAGCAGCTTAGTACTAGCGGGAGATAATGAGCAGTTCTTC. Residues: CASSLVLAGDNEQFF.

At least ten counts were recorded for this clonotype. This chain links TRBV7-2 with TRBJ1-2, with D maybe TRBD1 (6 bases). Trimming pared 3 bases from V and 6 bases from J, leaving 14 bases between. Germline V CDR1 and CDR2: SGHTA, FQGNSA. This CDR3 comprises 14 residues. The CDR3 DNA follows: TGTGCCAGCAGCTTGCTACAGGGAGCTGATGGCTACACCTTC. Translated: CASSLLQGADGYTF.

This clonotype came up a few times. The chain couples TRBV10-3 to TRBJ1-2; the D gene is possibly TRBD1 (6 bases). Germline CDR1 ENHRY, CDR2 SYGVKD. This CDR3 has 13 residues. V gave up 7 bases and J gave up 5 bases, with 14 bases separating them. CDR3 bases: TGTGCCATCACGAGAGGGACATCTTATGGCTACACCTTC. Its protein product is CAITRGTSYGYTF.

This clonotype showed up many times. The chain couples TRBV7-2 to TRBJ1-1, with D maybe TRBD1 (5 bases). The germline gives CDR1 SGHTA, CDR2 FQGNSA. Trimming left V 9 bases short and J 5 bases short, with 19 bases between. The CDR3 is 14 amino acids. The CDR3 coding sequence is TGTGCCAGTGGCCGAGGAACAGGCCTGACTGAAGCTTTCTTT. Residues: CASGRGTGLTEAFF.

There are a few counts of this clonotype. The chain recombines TRBV20-1 with TRBJ2-2; D is perhaps TRBD2 (6 bases). The V gene's germline CDR1 is DFQATT and CDR2 SNEGSKA (reference sequence). V lost 3 bases to trimming and J lost 0 bases, with 11 bases between them. The length of the CDR3 is 15 residues. CDR3 sequence: CSASQGGPNTGELFF. In nucleotides, the CDR3 is TGCAGTGCTAGCCAGGGAGGTCCGAACACCGGGGAGCTGTTTTTT.

CDR3 nucleotide sequence: TGTGCCAGCAACTCCCTCATTCAGTCGGACCTTAATGAAAAACTGTTTTTT. Translating it yields CASNSLIQSDLNEKLFF. The V and J genes are TRBV2 and TRBJ1-4; D not resolved. Trimming pared 7 bases from V and 4 bases from J, leaving 22 bases between. The CDR3 is 17 residues long. Per the germline V gene, CDR1 is SNHLY and CDR2 is FYNNEI.

This clonotype was counted at least ten times. This chain uses TRBV7-2 with TRBJ2-5; the match to TRBD2 covers 14 bases. CDR3 length equals 15 residues. Trimming removed 3 bases from V and 4 bases from J; junction bases left unmatched: 1. Germline V gene sequence: CDR1 SGHTA, CDR2 FQGNSA. CDR3 DNA sequence: TGTGCCAGCAGCTTGGGACTAGCGGGAGTAGAGACCCAGTACTTC. Its protein product is CASSLGLAGVETQYF.

The chain uses TRBV7-2 and TRBJ2-1, with D possibly being TRBD1 (5 bases). This CDR3 spans 19 amino acids. V was clipped by 7 bases and J by 2 bases, with 27 bases between them. CDR1 SGHTA and CDR2 FQGNSA come from the germline V gene. CDR3 sequence reads: CASNQQYGGRVPTYNEQFF. CDR3 bases: TGTGCCAGCAACCAACAATACGGCGGCAGGGTGCCCACCTACAATGAGCAGTTCTTC.

This clonotype was counted ten times or more. The chain couples TRBV7-8 to TRBJ1-2; maybe TRBD1 (5 bases). Germline values: CDR1 SGHVS, CDR2 FQNEAQ. The CDR3 totals 14 residues. V dropped 2 bases and J dropped 0 bases, with 7 bases sitting between them. CDR3 amino acids: CASSLQGTNYGYTF. The CDR3 nucleotides read TGTGCCAGCAGCTTACAGGGTACTAACTATGGCTACACCTTC.

This clonotype was detected only a few times. The chain carries TRBV18 and TRBJ1-3; D gene unclear. The V end lost 1 base, the J end lost 0 bases, and 16 bases lay between the germline ends. The CDR3 spans 18 residues. Germline values: CDR1 KGHSH, CDR2 LQKENI. In nucleotides, the CDR3 is TGTGCCAGCTCACCACTTCCGTCGGAGCTTCTCTCTGGAAACACCATATATTTT. Translating gives CASSPLPSELLSGNTIYF.

The rearrangement joins TRBV29-1 to TRBJ1-2, with unresolved D. This CDR3 spans 14 amino acids. Germline lookup yields CDR1 SQVTM and CDR2 ANQGSEA. V was cut by 8 bases and J by 3 bases, with 19 bases left in between. This chain's CDR3 is CSMALVGEDYGYTF. CDR3 sequence (DNA): TGCAGCATGGCTCTGGTTGGGGAGGACTATGGCTACACCTTC.

The chain uses TRBV3-1 and TRBJ2-1, with D possibly being TRBD2 (5 bases). Trimming shortened V by 4 bases and J by 0 bases, and 16 bases separated the two germline ends. The germline V gene encodes CDR1 LGHDT and CDR2 YNNKEL (reference sequence). This CDR3 is built from 17 residues. The CDR3 region has the DNA TGTGCCAGCAGCCTCAACCCGTGGGAGAGCTCCTACAATGAGCAGTTCTTC. It yields the protein CASSLNPWESSYNEQFF.

This clonotype was recorded at least ten times. The rearrangement joins TRBV12-3 or TRBV12-4 to TRBJ2-5; maybe TRBD2 (6 bases). V was shortened by 6 bases and J by 5 bases, with 7 bases between the two germline ends. The CDR3 sequence is 11 residues long. CDR3 loop: CASRGLETQYF. The DNA for the CDR3 is TGTGCCAGCAGGGGACTGGAGACCCAGTACTTC.

The chain links TRBV6-2 or TRBV6-3 to TRBJ2-7; 11 nucleotides line up with TRBD2. Trimming at V came to 6 bases and at J to 7 bases, leaving 11 bases not matched to a gene. CDR3 length: 15 residues. Germline lookup yields CDR1 MNHEY and CDR2 SVGEGT. Here the CDR3 reads CASRHSGRASREQYV. CDR3 bases: TGTGCCAGCAGACATAGCGGGAGGGCCTCTCGGGAGCAGTACGTC.

This clonotype was counted ten times or more. V gene TRBV11-2 combines with J gene TRBJ2-3; D may correspond to TRBD1 or TRBD2 (5 bases each). V was pared by 5 bases and J by 0 bases, with 12 bases between. Per germline, CDR1 SGHAT and CDR2 FQNNGV. The CDR3 sequence is 15 residues long. The CDR3: CASSPRDPSTDTQYF. The DNA for the CDR3 is TGTGCCAGCAGCCCCCGGGACCCTAGCACAGATACGCAGTATTTT.

The chain employs TRBV3-1 and TRBJ1-5, with D tentatively TRBD1 (6 bases). Per the germline V gene, CDR1 is LGHDT and CDR2 is YNNKEL (reference sequence). Trimming stripped 3 bases from V and 5 bases from J, with 8 bases between. The CDR3 runs to 13 residues. The CDR3 DNA reads TGTGCCAGCAGCCAGGACAGACATCAGCCCCAGCATTTT. The encoded protein is CASSQDRHQPQHF.

This clonotype was counted only a few times. The chain links TRBV7-2 to TRBJ1-5, with no clear D. The CDR3 totals 14 residues. Germline lookup yields CDR1 SGHTA and CDR2 FQGNSA. V lost 1 base and J lost 7, with 11 bases in between. The chain's CDR3 is CASSLEPGYQPQHF. The CDR3, as DNA: TGTGCCAGCAGCTTAGAGCCCGGGTACCAGCCCCAGCATTTT. The full variable domain, with the rest looked up from reference TRBV7-2 and TRBJ1-5, is GAGVSQSPSNKVTEKGKDVELRCDPISGHTALYWYRQSLGQGLEFLIYFQGNSAPDKSGLPSDRFSAERTGGSVSTLTIQRTQQEDSAVYLCASSLEPGYQPQHFGDGTRLSIL.

The rearrangement joins TRBV5-1 to TRBJ2-7; 8 nucleotides agree with TRBD1. The J segment lost 5 bases and the V segment lost 4 bases, leaving 2 bases of the junction unmatched. Germline loops: CDR1 SGHRS, CDR2 YFSETQ. The CDR3 is 12 residues long. The CDR3 protein is CASSMTGDEQYF. The CDR3 coding sequence is TGCGCCAGCAGCATGACAGGGGACGAGCAGTACTTC.

CDR3 DNA sequence: TGCAGTGCTAGAGATCCCCGGTGGGAAAAACTGTTTTTT. This gives the protein CSARDPRWEKLFF. The chain carries TRBV20-1 and TRBJ1-4; unclear D gene. Trimming removed 0 bases from V and 8 bases from J, with 10 bases in between. CDR1 and CDR2 (germline): DFQATT, SNEGSKA (reference sequence). The CDR3 is 13 residues long.

J is TRBJ2-3 and V is TRBV5-1; TRBD1 matches at 8 bases. CDR1 and CDR2 from the germline V gene are SGHRS and YFSETQ. V trimming: 4 bases; J trimming: 1 base; junction bases outside the gene matches: 8. The CDR3 length is 16 residues. CDR3 residues: CASSPGQGLGTDTQYF. The CDR3 nucleotides are TGCGCCAGCAGCCCAGGACAGGGCCTAGGCACAGATACGCAGTATTTT.

A few counts support this clonotype. This chain links TRBV14 with TRBJ2-3; 8 bases map to TRBD1. The CDR3 runs to 14 residues. Germline CDR1 reads SGHDN; CDR2 reads FVKESK. Unmatched junction bases numbered 4, after V lost 4 bases and J lost 4 bases. The DNA of the CDR3 is TGTGCCAGCAGCCGGACAGGGCGGCCAGATACGCAGTATTTT. Translating it yields CASSRTGRPDTQYF.

The V gene is TRBV6-2 or TRBV6-3, the J gene TRBJ1-4; tentatively, D is TRBD1 (5 bases). Germline V lookup: CDR1 MNHEY, CDR2 SVGEGT. V was trimmed by 0 bases and J by 11 bases, leaving 10 bases between them. The CDR3 covers 13 residues. The CDR3 DNA is TGTGCCAGCAGTTACTCGACTTGGGACAAACTGTTTTTT. Protein: CASSYSTWDKLFF.

The J gene is TRBJ2-7, the V gene TRBV5-6; D might be TRBD2 (5 bases). The CDR3 runs 17 residues. Per the germline V gene, CDR1 is SGHDT and CDR2 is YYEEEE. Trimming removed 1 base at V and 3 bases at J, with 20 bases between. Written as DNA, the CDR3 is TGTGCCAGCAGCTTGTCATTGGAGGCCATCTCGGGCTACGAGCAGTACGTC. Its translation: CASSLSLEAISGYEQYV.